These T cell receptor beta chains were read from a single sample in a study of vaccination and CD4 T cells after COVID-19. The antigens for these receptors are not known. From the PCR reads, TCRdb called clonotypes with MiXCR, one entry per CDR3 protein. The sample includes roughly 13,000 distinct CDR3 sequences, 20% to 30% of them seen just once. The material was CD4+ T cells from blood, cultured in vitro, obtained after SARS-CoV-2 vaccination. The source is a human donor who had recovered from COVID-19. Both conserved end residues are part of each CDR3. The order of the fields is J gene, V gene, D gene, clone size, CDR3 protein, CDR3 DNA. A D gene is named only where the DNA matches it firmly. Size tells how often a clone was seen (once, few, many) or the class of an expanded clone, and some rows leave it out.

>TRBJ2-1|TRBV7-7|TRBD2|-
CAGSTTSGSYNEQFF
TGTGCTGGCAGCACCACTAGCGGCTCCTACAATGAGCAGTTCTTC
>TRBJ1-6|TRBV7-2|TRBD1|medium-sized
CASSPPGQGRRNSPLHF
TGTGCCAGCAGCCCCCCGGGACAGGGTAGGCGTAATTCACCCCTCCACTTT
>TRBJ2-2|TRBV2|TRBD2|-
CASSRLAGAAGELFF
TGTGCCAGCAGTCGACTAGCGGGAGCGGCCGGGGAGCTGTTTTTT
>TRBJ2-7|TRBV28|TRBD2|-
CASRRTSGIAYEQYF
TGTGCCAGCAGGCGGACTAGCGGGATAGCCTACGAGCAGTACTTC
>TRBJ2-5|TRBV7-6|-|few
CASSLEGDYSWGRLQETQYF
TGTGCCAGCAGCTTAGAGGGGGACTATTCCTGGGGGAGGCTTCAAGAGACCCAGTACTTC
>TRBJ2-2|TRBV7-2|TRBD2|few
CASRRGVGNTGELFF
TGTGCCAGCAGACGGGGGGTCGGAAACACCGGGGAGCTGTTTTTT
>TRBJ1-1|TRBV5-6|-|-
CASSLEGPSYRSFF
TGTGCCAGCAGCTTGGAGGGACCCTCTTACCGGTCTTTCTTT
>TRBJ1-3|TRBV7-2|-|few
CASSSYLEAGNTIYF
TGTGCCAGCAGCTCATACTTGGAGGCTGGAAACACCATATATTTT
>TRBJ2-1|TRBV10-3|TRBD2|-
CAIRGLRTSGSNEQFF
TGTGCCATCAGGGGGTTGAGGACTAGCGGGAGTAATGAGCAGTTCTTC
>TRBJ1-5|TRBV20-1|-|medium-sized
CSARGGGYSNQPQHF
TGCAGTGCTAGAGGTGGGGGTTATAGCAATCAGCCCCAGCATTTT
>TRBJ2-5|TRBV21-1|-|few
CASSKQRFLSETQYF
TGTGCCAGCAGCAAGCAAAGGTTCTTATCAGAGACCCAGTACTTC
>TRBJ1-2|TRBV7-2|TRBD1|few
CASSWTGATARGGYTF
TGTGCCAGCAGCTGGACAGGGGCCACAGCTCGGGGTGGCTACACCTTC
>TRBJ1-4|TRBV10-3|-|-
CAISAGESTNEKLFF
TGTGCCATCAGTGCTGGAGAATCAACTAATGAAAAACTGTTTTTT
>TRBJ1-5|TRBV28|-|few
CASTKGGEQPQHF
TGTGCCAGCACCAAGGGGGGTGAGCAGCCCCAGCATTTT
>TRBJ2-7|TRBV4-3|-|-
CASSQESGREQYF
TGCGCCAGCAGCCAAGAGTCGGGGAGAGAGCAGTACTTC
>TRBJ2-1|TRBV19|-|-
CASSIQGIEQFF
TGTGCCAGTAGTATTCAGGGGATCGAGCAGTTCTTC
>TRBJ2-1|TRBV6-1|-|-
CASSPLRVNNEQFF
TGTGCCAGCAGCCCCTTGCGGGTCAACAATGAGCAGTTCTTC
>TRBJ1-2|TRBV19|-|few
CATPTVGGAYGYTF
TGTGCCACCCCAACGGTCGGGGGGGCATATGGCTACACCTTC
>TRBJ2-3|TRBV25-1|TRBD1|-
CASKVGQGPDTQYF
TGTGCCAGCAAGGTGGGACAGGGCCCAGATACGCAGTATTTT
>TRBJ2-2|TRBV6-1|TRBD2|few
CASSRTSGRKGELFF
TGTGCCAGCAGCCGGACTAGCGGGAGAAAAGGGGAGCTGTTTTTT
>TRBJ2-2|TRBV19|-|-
CASRLADNTGELFF
TGTGCCAGTAGACTGGCGGACAACACCGGGGAGCTGTTTTTT
>TRBJ2-5|TRBV7-3|-|-
CASSPGGMETQYF
TGTGCCAGCAGCCCTGGGGGTATGGAGACCCAGTACTTC
>TRBJ1-2|TRBV7-9|-|-
CASSFSQGTEGYTF
TGTGCCAGCAGCTTTTCACAGGGAACGGAGGGCTACACCTTC
>TRBJ1-2|TRBV28|TRBD1|few
CASRGQGVRYGYTF
TGTGCCAGCAGGGGACAGGGGGTTAGATATGGCTACACCTTC
>TRBJ2-3|TRBV29-1|TRBD2|-
CSDRASGMPRQYF
TGCAGCGACCGGGCTAGCGGGATGCCTAGGCAGTATTTT
>TRBJ1-1|TRBV20-1|-|-
CSASPGWGVVGTEAFF
TGCAGTGCTAGTCCGGGCTGGGGTGTAGTTGGGACTGAAGCTTTCTTT
>TRBJ2-2|TRBV27|-|-
CASSLKQPQNTGELFF
TGTGCCAGCAGTTTAAAACAGCCACAGAACACCGGGGAGCTGTTTTTT
>TRBJ1-5|TRBV27|TRBD1|large
CASSRTGPPDQPQHF
TGTGCCAGCAGTAGGACAGGACCTCCTGATCAGCCCCAGCATTTT
>TRBJ1-5|TRBV27|-|medium-sized
CASSFRFTSNQPQHF
TGTGCCAGCAGTTTTAGGTTTACGAGCAATCAGCCCCAGCATTTT
>TRBJ1-2|TRBV19|-|-
CASTSSGINYGYTF
TGTGCCAGTACCTCTTCCGGGATCAACTATGGCTACACCTTC
>TRBJ1-1|TRBV6-1|-|-
CASSDGKQYFKYEAFF
TGTGCCAGCAGTGATGGGAAACAGTACTTTAAGTATGAAGCTTTCTTT
>TRBJ1-1|TRBV7-2|-|-
CASSLGGGTEAFF
TGTGCCAGCAGCTTGGGGGGGGGCACTGAAGCTTTCTTT
>TRBJ2-4|TRBV6-5|-|-
CASSYSEAKNIQYF
TGTGCCAGCAGTTACTCGGAGGCGAAAAACATTCAGTACTTC
>TRBJ2-1|TRBV20-1|TRBD2|-
CSAPETILAGAEQFF
TGCAGTGCCCCTGAAACTATATTAGCGGGAGCTGAGCAGTTCTTC
>TRBJ2-5|TRBV6-2/TRBV6-3|-|few
CASSQSRTQETQYF
TGTGCCAGCAGTCAATCCCGGACCCAAGAGACCCAGTACTTC
>TRBJ1-2|TRBV28|-|few
CASSLSVYGYTF
TGTGCCAGCAGTTTATCAGTCTATGGCTACACCTTC
>TRBJ2-7|TRBV7-2|TRBD2|few
CASTKGSAGVSYEQYF
TGTGCCAGCACCAAGGGGTCGGCGGGAGTATCTTACGAGCAGTACTTC
>TRBJ2-5|TRBV5-4|TRBD2|few
CASSLGGSGRGQETQYF
TGTGCCAGCAGCTTGGGGGGGAGCGGGAGGGGACAAGAGACCCAGTACTTC
>TRBJ2-6|TRBV18|-|large
CASSPQGRASGANVLTF
TGTGCCAGCTCACCACAGGGCAGGGCATCTGGGGCCAACGTCCTGACTTTC
>TRBJ2-3|TRBV28|-|-
CASSLIKVRRTDTQYF
TGTGCCAGCAGTTTGATCAAAGTGCGTCGCACAGATACGCAGTATTTT
>TRBJ2-7|TRBV20-1|-|-
CSANTPEQYF
TGCAGTGCTAATACCCCCGAGCAGTACTTC
>TRBJ2-6|TRBV7-9|-|few
CASRQSVGGSGANVLTF
TGTGCCAGCAGACAAAGCGTAGGGGGCTCTGGGGCCAACGTCCTGACTTTC
>TRBJ2-7|TRBV6-2/TRBV6-3|TRBD2|-
CASRSPGLAGEGSYEQYF
TGTGCCAGCAGGAGTCCGGGACTAGCGGGAGAGGGCTCCTACGAGCAGTACTTC
>TRBJ2-2|TRBV6-1|-|-
CASREGLGGELFF
TGTGCCAGCAGGGAAGGGCTCGGAGGGGAGCTGTTTTTT
>TRBJ1-5|TRBV28|-|-
CASSISAYSNQPQHF
TGTGCCAGCAGCATCAGCGCCTATAGCAATCAGCCCCAGCATTTT
>TRBJ2-5|TRBV28|TRBD1|few
CASSSPWDSRETQYF
TGTGCCAGCAGTTCGCCTTGGGACAGTCGAGAGACCCAGTACTTC
>TRBJ2-5|TRBV7-2|TRBD2|-
CASSRRSGITPQETQYF
TGTGCCAGCAGCCGACGCAGCGGGATAACGCCCCAAGAGACCCAGTACTTC
>TRBJ2-7|TRBV10-3|-|-
CAIKSAELYEQYF
TGTGCCATCAAGTCTGCCGAGCTCTACGAGCAGTACTTC
>TRBJ1-6|TRBV7-3|TRBD1|-
CASSSGQKNSPLHF
TGTGCCAGCAGCTCGGGACAGAAAAATTCACCCCTCCACTTT
>TRBJ2-2|TRBV2|-|few
CASILHGVGAGELFF
TGTGCCAGCATACTACACGGGGTAGGGGCCGGGGAGCTGTTTTTT
>TRBJ1-3|TRBV5-4|-|-
CASSLEGFSGNTIYF
TGTGCCAGCAGCTTGGAAGGATTCTCTGGAAACACCATATATTTT
>TRBJ1-6|TRBV4-1|TRBD1|-
CASSREGQGTSPLHF
TGCGCCAGCAGCCGAGAAGGACAGGGTACTTCACCCCTCCACTTT
>TRBJ2-7|TRBV7-9|-|-
CASSLVEVEQYF
TGTGCCAGCAGCTTAGTGGAGGTTGAGCAGTACTTC